This TCR beta chain emerged from a study of cytomegalovirus exposure and HLA in healthy donors (dated by TCRdb to 2016 to 2017). General notes on the study: According to an earlier analysis of a few hundred of the donors, about 190 million T cells yielded roughly 110 million unique TCR beta sequences and about 300 Gb of sequence data. A later analysis re-analyzed previously published TCR beta repertoires from roughly 600 donors and added high-resolution HLA genotyping to study TCR occurrence patterns. Of the approximately 400 genotyped donors, approximately 83% fell in the genetic ancestry cluster associated with self-reported Caucasian donors. The number of donors typed differed by locus, with 629-630 for A, B, C, DRB1 and DQB1, 522 for DQA1, approximately 580 for DPA1, and around 450 for DPB1. An earlier analysis of around 580 of the donors used high-throughput TCR beta sequencing to judge whether each TCR beta V gene segment behaved as functional or pseudogenic. To predict cytomegalovirus infection status, the study brought together high-throughput TCR immunosequencing, statistical association of individual TCRs with disease status, and machine learning. Roughly 290 gigabases of sequencing data and around 90 million unique TCR sequences made up an early release that covered under 750 HLA-typed donors. The study was designed to test whether signatures of past pathogen exposure could be identified by cataloging public T cell receptors. Besides the first cohort of around 670 subjects, a separate validation cohort made up of 120 different subjects was used. HLA typing included class I and class II loci at four-digit resolution. The study used immunosequencing to profile the T cell repertoires of some 600 subjects and linked those repertoires to cytomegalovirus serostatus. Four or five DR-DQ haplotypes were treated as single units for association and clustering because of strong linkage in the cohort. The later analysis used no new phenotypic data to find candidate immune exposures, relying instead on TCR beta sequences and their occurrence across donors. Every discovery cohort repertoire had been produced on one sequencing platform. Among roughly 400 genotyped donors of the cohort, an average of approximately 200,000 unique TCR beta nucleotide sequences was sequenced per donor, of which approximately 19% were non-productive. In a later genetic analysis, genome-wide SNP genotypes for about 65% of the roughly 700 donors were used, and that subset was treated as a discovery cohort. Donor age, sex, ethnicity and CMV serostatus were collected together with the repertoire data. The investigation overall reported the following: Three of the identified cytomegalovirus-associated TCR beta chains were confirmed in vitro to be specific for cytomegalovirus antigens. Because the 87-base-pair reads could not distinguish some IMGT-functional V segments, including TRBV6-2 and TRBV6-3, those segments were excluded. A later analysis found that most CMV-associated TCR beta chains appeared HLA-restricted, with HLA associations seemingly driven largely by CMV exposure. V-gene and J-gene trimming of TCR beta chains was associated with a missense DCLRE1C variant in a later genetic analysis, and the association was replicated in an independent cohort. Assigning TCR associations to individual alleles was difficult when HLA alleles, especially DR and DQ, strongly co-occurred. For the cohort, immune exposure information was limited to CMV serostatus. A further reported finding was that TCR beta sequences accurately predicted the HLA-A and HLA-B alleles for most subjects in the first cohort. A later analysis found that TCR association rates varied across HLA loci, with DRB1 alleles showing the most associated TCRs and HLA-C alleles the fewest. The classifier was reported to diagnose cytomegalovirus status with high specificity and sensitivity in both the original and validation cohorts. In a later genetic analysis, fewer N-insertions in productive TCRs were reported among donors in an Asian-associated ancestry cluster than the approximately 710-donor mean. The earlier analysis of 587 of the donors excluded some 15 rarely observed V segments, including chromosome 9 orphons, because counts were too low. Correlated functional status among segregating V segments might be attributable to linkage disequilibrium, but an unknown experimental factor could not be ruled out. Across donors, most TCR sequences were observed very rarely, whereas some public TCRs were present in many individuals. A cluster of highly shared sequence variants was judged likely to be a technical artifact of the sequencing pipeline. At a false discovery rate of 0.05, a later analysis linked 15,000 to 20,000 TCR beta sequences to specific HLA alleles. Broadly in line with IMGT annotations, most TCR beta V segments showed up in productive rearrangements about 87% or about 30% of the time in an earlier analysis of around 550 of the donors. Several of the top co-occurrence clusters appeared to be linked to parvovirus B19, influenza, CMV and Epstein-Barr virus, according to a later analysis. Compared with equally common non-associated chains, HLA-associated TCR beta chains in a later analysis were more clonally expanded and had lower generation probabilities. Because HLA typing was unavailable for some donors at each locus, only the typed subset was used in association tests. Presence/absence analyses assumed roughly uniform sequencing depth across donors, an assumption that may not hold. It was suggested by the authors that the approach could potentially be generalized to other disease states and immunological phenotypes. This cohort had only TCR beta chains sequenced, and the lack of alpha or paired-chain data limited which features could be detected. A total of fewer than 200 TCR beta chains were listed by the study as associated with cytomegalovirus.

Library creation used the immunoSEQ multiplex PCR assay. For the multiplex PCR, a mixture combining 60 forward primers for TCR Vbeta segments and 13 reverse primers for TCR Jbeta segments was used. A multiplex PCR assay on genomic DNA amplified the CDR3 region of rearranged TCR beta genes. The amplified TCR beta libraries were sequenced on the Illumina HiSeq System as 87-base-pair reads. In the source study's methods: Across the 666 repertoires, a later analysis counted tens of millions of unique TCR beta chains, approximately 10 million of which were shared by at least two donors. A nearest-neighbor algorithm error-corrected the raw reads and collapsed the reads into unique sequences, merging closely related sequences to remove PCR and sequencing errors. Alignment of CDR3 sequences to IMGT reference sequences was used to assign V, D and J gene segments. For a sequence to be retained, at least a six-nucleotide match to both a V gene segment and a J gene segment was required. Rearrangements were classified as productive when the CDR3 lacked stop codons and remained in frame with V and J, and all other rearrangements were classified as non-productive. CDR3 was defined according to IMGT convention as the region running from the second conserved V-encoded cysteine to the conserved J-encoded phenylalanine. Sequences without an unambiguous match to a single V gene segment were excluded from the earlier analysis of about 600 of the donors. In an earlier analysis of almost 600 of the donors, a V segment was called functional when productive rearrangements were above 56.7%, and segregating when the standard deviation between donors exceeded 5%. A statistical classification framework was built for diagnosing cytomegalovirus status from the catalog of TCR beta chain sequences. A later analysis assigned V and J genes by comparing TCR nucleotide sequences with IMGT/GENE-DB human TR gene sequences. In a later analysis, CDR3 sequences and most-parsimonious VDJ recombination scenarios were assigned using the TCRdist pipeline. A later analysis defined each TCR beta chain by its CDR3 amino acid sequence plus V-gene family, and excluded reads lacking a unique V-gene family. A later analysis removed 550 to 700 highly shared, low-generation-probability nucleotide sequences to deal with suspected cross-contamination and a sequencing artifact. For each public chain, a later analysis derived a clonal expansion index from normalized ranks of inferred template counts within each repertoire. Generation probabilities in a later analysis came from a VDJ recombination model fitted to out-of-frame rearrangements, and those results were checked against IGoR. Hypergeometric tests were used in a later analysis to score TCR-TCR, TCR-HLA and TCR-CMV co-occurrence, with a repertoire-size bias correction applied to the TCR pairs. False discovery rates were estimated in a later analysis by permuting HLA or CMV assignments 20 times. In a later analysis, co-occurring TCRs were grouped with DBSCAN, and TCRdist sequence similarity was added when clustering was performed within HLA-allele-positive subsets. Repertoires with fewer than 30,000 or more than 120,000 public chains, plus five repertoires with anomalous nucleotide sharing, were excluded from co-occurrence clustering. Entries here come from immuneACCESS through TCRdb and include only in-frame sequences with V and J called. Some clones fail to appear in such tables; in the studies checked, an unresolved V gene covers under half of the shortfall, and the cause of the remainder is unknown. V and J calls and clone size are as listed in that table; D and trimming were resolved from the DNA. The table for this sample lists approximately 170,000 clones; 65% to 85% of them were counted only once. The top ten hold 1% to 1.5% of the sample.

Comments on this clone: No antigen is known for it. No quality values exist for individual bases; no much larger clone is one base distant.

In the germline V gene, CDR1 corresponds to MNHEY and CDR2 to SVGAGI. Taken from cysteine to phenylalanine, the CDR3 has 13 residues. The CDR3 DNA has 39 bases and is translated from base 1. Relative to germline, V is 4 bases shorter and J is 7 bases shorter, with 10 bases between their ends. The cohort was made up of around 720 healthy bone marrow donors. At the time of sampling, all cohort members were nominally healthy, though unrecorded immune exposures were likely present. The donor tested CMV seropositive and was one of the 289 seropositive cohort members. A peripheral blood sample was collected from each donor, and TCR beta sequencing was performed on peripheral blood mononuclear cells. The Qiagen DNeasy Blood Extraction Kit was used to extract genomic DNA from the blood cell samples.

The sequencing input was PBMCs. The receptor's source is a man aged 45-65 years in good health and CMV-seropositive. The chain links TRBV6-5 with TRBJ1-4; a tentative D match to TRBD1 spans 5 bases. The CDR3 has the sequence CASSSWGGEKLFF. In nucleotides, the sequence is TGTGCCAGCAGTTCCTGGGGGGGTGAAAAACTGTTTTTT.